Each of the 8 T cell receptor beta chains below was sequenced from the same sample in a study of T cell repertoires in cytomegalovirus infection (dated by TCRdb to about 2019). TCRdb shows the sequencer as Illumina HiSeq 1500. Clones were called with MiXCR by TCRdb after fastp trimmed the public reads at Q25, and only in-frame beta chains were retained. Rows with one shared CDR3 protein collapse into an entry with the most common genes and DNA. This sample has roughly 200,000 distinct CDR3 sequences in its table, and about 15% of those were observed once. Jointly, the top ten make up 20% to 25% of the sample. The sample consisted of CD8+ T cells from PBMCs. These receptors were taken from a human donor in good health (CMV status not recorded). Some clones in this sample may be carry-over from other donors' samples.

In this sample, this clonotype turned up a few times. V usage is TRBV6-2 or TRBV6-3 and J usage is TRBJ2-1; D ambiguous. The CDR3 is made up of 12 amino acids. The germline V gene has CDR1 MNHEY and CDR2 SVGEGT. V shed 0 bases and J shed 8 bases, with 5 bases lying between them. CDR3 protein: CASSYSSYEQFF. CDR3 in DNA: TGTGCCAGCAGTTACTCTTCCTATGAGCAGTTCTTC.

This clonotype showed up just a few times. V gene TRBV3-1 combines with J gene TRBJ2-7; D call uncertain. Germline-derived CDR1 and CDR2 are LGHDT and YNNKEL (reference sequence). The V and J ends lost 3 bases and 2 bases respectively, with 8 bases between them. The CDR3 has 13 amino acids. CDR3 region: CASSHTLTYEQYF. The CDR3 region has the DNA TGTGCCAGCAGCCACACCCTAACCTACGAGCAGTACTTC.

The CDR3 spells CASSPGVPNEQFF. For the CDR3, the DNA is TGTGCCAGCAGTCCCGGGGTACCCAATGAGCAGTTCTTC. The chain uses TRBV12-3 or TRBV12-4 and TRBJ2-1, with a weak D call TRBD2 (5 bases). The CDR3 totals 13 residues. The V and J ends lost 5 bases and 6 bases respectively, with 11 bases between them.

This clonotype was recorded at least ten times. This chain joins TRBV6-5 and TRBJ1-6; 8 nucleotides align to TRBD1. The V gene's germline CDR1 is MNHEY and CDR2 SVGAGI. This CDR3 contains 15 residues. Losses at the gene ends were 0 bases for V and 9 bases for J; bases not matched to a gene: 4. CDR3 DNA sequence: TGTGCCAGCAGTTACTCCGGGACAGGATCTTCACCCCTCCACTTT. It yields the protein CASSYSGTGSSPLHF.

This clonotype appeared a few times. Here the CDR3 DNA reads TGTGCCAGCACTCAGGGAGATACGCAGTATTTT. Translated, it gives CASTQGDTQYF. The V gene is TRBV27, the J gene TRBJ2-3, with D maybe TRBD1 (5 bases). The CDR3 has 11 amino acids. Germline assignment: CDR1 MNHEY and CDR2 SMNVEV (reference sequence). Trimming pared 7 bases from V and 5 bases from J, leaving 7 bases between.

This clonotype was detected a few times. The rearrangement links TRBV5-6 to TRBJ2-1; D ambiguous. The CDR3 is made up of 12 amino acids. The V end lost 4 bases, the J end lost 2 bases, and 4 bases lay between the germline ends. CDR1 is SGHDT and CDR2 is YYEEEE in the germline V gene. The CDR3 sequence: CASSGTYNEQFF. The CDR3 DNA reads as TGTGCCAGCAGCGGAACCTACAATGAGCAGTTCTTC.

This clonotype was recorded at least ten times. This chain links TRBV28 with TRBJ1-3; 7 nucleotides align to TRBD1. This CDR3 spans 16 amino acids. In germline, CDR1 is MDHEN, CDR2 SYDVKM. The V and J ends lost 3 bases and 4 bases, in that order; junction bases with no gene match: 9. The CDR3 region has the DNA TGTGCCAGCAGTTTCTCACAGGGGCGGAAAGGAAACACCATATATTTT. Translated: CASSFSQGRKGNTIYF.

This clonotype was detected only a few times. The chain carries TRBV4-2 and TRBJ1-2; D is undetermined. V was pared by 0 bases and J by 6 bases, with 14 bases between. The CDR3 is 15 amino acids. From germline, CDR1 is LGHNA and CDR2 YNFKEQ. The CDR3: CASSQERLTGDGYTF. The CDR3 DNA reads TGTGCCAGCAGCCAAGAAAGGTTAACTGGGGATGGCTACACCTTC.